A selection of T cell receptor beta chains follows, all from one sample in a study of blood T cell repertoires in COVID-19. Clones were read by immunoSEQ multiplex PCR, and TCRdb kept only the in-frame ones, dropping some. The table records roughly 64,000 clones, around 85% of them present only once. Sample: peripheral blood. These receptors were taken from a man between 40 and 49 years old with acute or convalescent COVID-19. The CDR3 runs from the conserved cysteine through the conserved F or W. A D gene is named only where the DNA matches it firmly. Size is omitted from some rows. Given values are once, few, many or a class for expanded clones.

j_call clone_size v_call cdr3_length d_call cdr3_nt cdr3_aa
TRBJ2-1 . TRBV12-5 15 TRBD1 TGTGCTAGTGGTACAGGGGGCGCGTGGGTAAATGAGCAGTTCTTC CASGTGGAWVNEQFF
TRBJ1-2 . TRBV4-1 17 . TGCGCCAGCAGCCAAGAAAGACTTCGGGTGAGCGACTATGGCTACACCTTC CASSQERLRVSDYGYTF
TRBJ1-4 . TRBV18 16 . TGTGCCAGCTCCCAGAGGGCTGGAGAGGAGAGAGAAAAACTGTTTTTT CASSQRAGEEREKLFF
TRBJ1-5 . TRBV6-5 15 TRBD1 TGTGCCAGCACCGCGAGGGACAGAGAGTTTCAGCCCCAGCATTTT CASTARDREFQPQHF
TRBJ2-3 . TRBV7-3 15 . TGTGCCAGCAGCTTGGGCTTGGGGGAGGCAGATACGCAGTATTTT CASSLGLGEADTQYF
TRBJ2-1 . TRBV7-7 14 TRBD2 TGTGCTAGCAGCCCTACGGTGGGGGGGGATGAGCAGTTCTTC CASSPTVGGDEQFF
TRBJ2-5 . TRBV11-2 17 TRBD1 TGTGCCAGCAGCTTACGGGGGGCGACAGGGGGCCAAGAGACCCAGTACTTC CASSLRGATGGQETQYF
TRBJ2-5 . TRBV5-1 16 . TGCGCCAGCAGCCCGGGCCCTAGCGGAAGGGGGGAGACCCAGTACTTC CASSPGPSGRGETQYF
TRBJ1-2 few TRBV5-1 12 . TGCGCCAGCAGTCTCGGGAGTAGTGGCTACACCTTC CASSLGSSGYTF
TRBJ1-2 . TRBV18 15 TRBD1 TGTGCCAGCTCAGAACAGGGGGAAGCTAACTATGGCTACACCTTC CASSEQGEANYGYTF
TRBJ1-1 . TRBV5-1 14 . TGCGCCAGCAGCTTGGGAGGCTCGAACACTGAAGCTTTCTTT CASSLGGSNTEAFF
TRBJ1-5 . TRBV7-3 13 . TGTGCCAGCAGCTTAGGAGCAAATCAGCCCCAGCATTTT CASSLGANQPQHF
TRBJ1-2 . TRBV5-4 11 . TGTGCCAGCAGCTTAGGACAAGGCTACACCTTC CASSLGQGYTF